These T cell receptor beta chains were read from a single sample in a study of blood T cell repertoires in COVID-19. The table came from immunoSEQ multiplex PCR; TCRdb's copy has only in-frame clones and leaves some out. The sample shows approximately 230,000 clones, approximately 86% of them seen only once. Sequenced input: peripheral blood. These receptors all come from a man aged 80 or over with acute or convalescent COVID-19. Both conserved end residues are part of each CDR3. A D gene is named only where the DNA matches it firmly. Size is stated for part of the rows, as once, few or many counts, or as a class when the clone is expanded.

D | size | J | V | DNA | CDR3
NA | NA | TRBJ1-3 | TRBV15 | TGTGCCACCAGCAGAGGGCCCCAGGCCAACTCTGGAAACACCATATATTTT | CATSRGPQANSGNTIYF
TRBD2 | NA | TRBJ2-3 | TRBV4-3 | TGCGCCAGCAGCCAAGATGGGACTAGCGGTTTGGATACGCAGTATTTT | CASSQDGTSGLDTQYF
TRBD2 | NA | TRBJ2-2 | TRBV5-5 | TGTGCCAGCAGCACAGGGACTAGCGGGTTGAACACCGGGGAGCTGTTTTTT | CASSTGTSGLNTGELFF
TRBD1 | NA | TRBJ2-1 | TRBV9 | TGTGCCAGCACCCGAGGGGACAGCGGCTACAATGAGCAGTTCTTC | CASTRGDSGYNEQFF
NA | NA | TRBJ2-7 | TRBV7-9 | TGTGCCAGCAGCGCCTTAGTCTACGAGCAGTACTTC | CASSALVYEQYF
NA | NA | TRBJ2-5 | TRBV7-3 | TGTGCCAGCAGCTCCGGAGAGACCCAGTACTTC | CASSSGETQYF
NA | NA | TRBJ1-1 | TRBV6-2/TRBV6-3 | TGTGCCAGCAGTTACCTGACTAGGGGACCTGAAGCTTTCTTT | CASSYLTRGPEAFF
TRBD2 | NA | TRBJ2-1 | TRBV7-2 | TGTGCCAGCAGCGCCGGACTAGCGGGAGTAGGTAATGAGCAGTTCTTC | CASSAGLAGVGNEQFF
TRBD2 | NA | TRBJ2-1 | TRBV4-2 | TGTGCCAGCAGGAGGGACTACTCCCTCATCAATGAGCAGTTCTTC | CASRRDYSLINEQFF
NA | NA | TRBJ1-1 | TRBV14 | TGTGCCAGCAGCCAATTACGGGGAGGGAGCTCTGAAGCTTTCTTT | CASSQLRGGSSEAFF
NA | NA | TRBJ2-7 | TRBV3-1/TRBV3-2 | TGTGCCAGCAGGGAACCGGGACTTCTCTACGAGCAGTACTTC | CASREPGLLYEQYF
NA | few | TRBJ1-1 | TRBV5-1 | TGCGCCAGCAGCGAACCGCAGGGGAACACTGAAGCTTTCTTT | CASSEPQGNTEAFF
TRBD2 | NA | TRBJ2-4 | TRBV6-2/TRBV6-3 | TGTGCCAGCAGTACTTTAGCGGGAGGCCCCTCACCGGGCATTCAGTACTTC | CASSTLAGGPSPGIQYF
TRBD1 | NA | TRBJ1-3 | TRBV5-6 | TGTGCCAGCAGCTTTCGCAGACAGGGGCAAAACACCATATATTTT | CASSFRRQGQNTIYF
TRBD1 | few | TRBJ1-2 | TRBV27 | TGTGCCAGCAGTTTATCGTGGGACAGGGGTGGCTACACCTTC | CASSLSWDRGGYTF
NA | NA | TRBJ1-2 | TRBV3-1/TRBV3-2 | TGTGCCAGCAGCCAAGAGACCCGAGGGTACTATGGCTACACCTTC | CASSQETRGYYGYTF
NA | NA | TRBJ2-1 | TRBV18 | TGTGCCAGCTCACCCAAAGGTGGCGGAGGTGAGCAGTTCTTC | CASSPKGGGGEQFF
TRBD1 | NA | TRBJ1-5 | TRBV6-5 | TGTGCCAGCAGCCGCGACAGGGGAGACAATCAGCCCCAGCATTTT | CASSRDRGDNQPQHF
NA | NA | TRBJ1-1 | TRBV5-4 | TGTGCCAGCAGCTTGATGGGGCCGAACACTGAAGCTTTCTTT | CASSLMGPNTEAFF
NA | NA | TRBJ1-2 | TRBV18 | TGTGCCAGCTCCCAAACAGGGCAATCCTATGGCTACACCTTC | CASSQTGQSYGYTF
TRBD1 | once | TRBJ2-7 | TRBV3-1/TRBV3-2 | TGTGCCAGCAGCCAAAGTGGCTCGGACAGGGTGACCGAGCAGTACTTC | CASSQSGSDRVTEQYF
TRBD1 | NA | TRBJ2-7 | TRBV3-1/TRBV3-2 | TGTGCCAGCAGCCAATCTGGGGACAGCTCCTACGAGCAGTACTTC | CASSQSGDSSYEQYF
NA | NA | TRBJ1-1 | TRBV4-3 | TGCGCCAGCAGCCTTCAACCCGGGAGGAACACTGAAGCTTTCTTT | CASSLQPGRNTEAFF
TRBD1 | NA | TRBJ2-1 | TRBV7-2 | TGTGCCAGCAGCCCGAAGCGCCAAGGGGGCACCTACAATGAGCAGTTCTTC | CASSPKRQGGTYNEQFF
TRBD2 | NA | TRBJ2-2 | TRBV18 | TGTGCCAGCTCCCTTAGCGGGGCGCTCACCGGGGAGCTGTTTTTT | CASSLSGALTGELFF
NA | NA | TRBJ1-1 | TRBV7-2 | TGTGCCAGCAGCTTAAACAAGGGAGGCACTGAAGCTTTCTTT | CASSLNKGGTEAFF
NA | NA | TRBJ1-1 | TRBV7-9 | TGTGCCAGCAGGCTCGGTGGTCAGGGAAACACTGAAGCTTTCTTT | CASRLGGQGNTEAFF
TRBD1 | NA | TRBJ1-2 | TRBV4-2 | TGTGCCAGCAGCCAAGAGCAGGGGGTTAACTATGGCTACACCTTC | CASSQEQGVNYGYTF
TRBD1 | NA | TRBJ2-2 | TRBV28 | TGTGCCAGCAGTCCGACAGGGGGCTGGGGCACCGGGGAGCTGTTTTTT | CASSPTGGWGTGELFF
NA | NA | TRBJ1-1 | TRBV6-1 | TGTGCCAGCAGTGAAGTGGTGGGCATCCCGGACTTT | CASSEVVGIPDF
NA | NA | TRBJ1-5 | TRBV15 | TGTGCCACCAGCAGAGGGGGCAGTAGCAATCAGCCCCAGCATTTT | CATSRGGSSNQPQHF
NA | NA | TRBJ2-5 | TRBV2 | TGTGCCAGCAGGACGGACATGGAAGGGGAGACCCAGTACTTC | CASRTDMEGETQYF
NA | NA | TRBJ1-1 | TRBV6-5 | TGTGCCAGCGCTTTTGAGGGTGGGTTGAACACTGAAGCTTTCTTT | CASAFEGGLNTEAFF
TRBD1 | NA | TRBJ2-7 | TRBV5-5 | TGTGCCAGCAGCTATCAGGGGGCCTACGAGCAGTACTTC | CASSYQGAYEQYF
NA | few | TRBJ1-4 | TRBV19 | TGTGCCAGTTTCAGGAGGGCTAATGAAAAACTGTTTTTT | CASFRRANEKLFF
TRBD1 | NA | TRBJ2-3 | TRBV19 | TGTGCCAGTAGAGCAGGGGGCGGCACAGATACGCAGTATTTT | CASRAGGGTDTQYF
NA | NA | TRBJ1-1 | TRBV29-1 | TGCAGCGTTGGTTACGGGTCTGAAGCTTTCTTT | CSVGYGSEAFF
NA | NA | TRBJ2-2 | TRBV28 | TGTGCCAGCAGTTTATTTTCATTCGGGTGGACAGAGCCGAACACCGGGGAGCTGTTTTTT | CASSLFSFGWTEPNTGELFF
NA | NA | TRBJ1-5 | TRBV18 | TGTGCCAGCTCACCTCAGGACAATCAGCCCCAGCATTTT | CASSPQDNQPQHF
TRBD1 | NA | TRBJ1-2 | TRBV4-3 | TGCGCCAGCAGCCAAGATGGCACAGGGGGCGGCTATGGCTACACCTTC | CASSQDGTGGGYGYTF
NA | NA | TRBJ1-2 | TRBV4-1 | TGCGCCAGCAGCCAAGAGACGGGCGGGTTACAGACAAACTATGGCTACACCTTC | CASSQETGGLQTNYGYTF
TRBD2 | once | TRBJ2-2 | TRBV3-1/TRBV3-2 | TGTGCCAGCAGCCAAGATCGACGGACTAGCTTAGGAAGGGGCGGGGAGCTGTTTTTT | CASSQDRRTSLGRGGELFF
TRBD2 | NA | TRBJ2-7 | TRBV30 | TGTGCCTGGAGTGTGCTACTAGCGGGAGCCTCTTATTACGAGCAGTACTTC | CAWSVLLAGASYYEQYF
NA | once | TRBJ2-7 | TRBV6-5 | TGTGCCAGCAGTTATGCGGGACAGACCTACGAGCAGTACTTC | CASSYAGQTYEQYF
NA | NA | TRBJ2-7 | TRBV9 | TGTGCCAGCAGCCCGACCCTAGGCGACGAGCAGTACTTC | CASSPTLGDEQYF
TRBD2 | NA | TRBJ2-2 | TRBV7-2 | TGTGCCAGCAGCTTAGATCACCTAGCGGGAGTATCTAACACCGGGGAGCTGTTTTTT | CASSLDHLAGVSNTGELFF